The rows below give T cell receptor beta chains drawn from one sample of a study of T-cell memory formation after mild COVID-19. Via MiXCR, TCRdb re-called the 5' RACE reads, giving one row per CDR3 protein. Of roughly 400,000 distinct CDR3 sequences in the sample, about 17% were seen once. The sequenced material came from PBMCs or a T cell subset sorted from them (not recorded which). The receptors stem from a man between 18 and 35 years old who had mild COVID-19 (a few samples of this study predate the infection). Cell type and time point are not known. CDR3s leave out the opening cysteine and the closing phenylalanine or tryptophan.

v_call	j_call	cdr3_aa
TRBV30	TRBJ1-1	AWTRDLGTEAF
TRBV7-9	TRBJ1-1	ASRPGQGNTEAF
TRBV7-2	TRBJ2-2	ASSLLASGVTGELF
TRBV5-6	TRBJ1-4	ASSRTGGDEKLF
TRBV5-1	TRBJ2-3	ASSLGTNTDTQY
TRBV7-2	TRBJ1-1	ASSLESLGMNTEAF
TRBV4-2	TRBJ1-3	ASSRGDSGNTIY
TRBV12-3/TRBV12-4	TRBJ2-1	ASRIRDRAHNEQF
TRBV7-9	TRBJ2-1	ASSLHGALVYNEQF
TRBV7-2	TRBJ1-5	ASSLVRGNQPQH
TRBV5-1	TRBJ2-7	ASSLDTEQY
TRBV29-1	TRBJ2-3	SAGRLSFTDTQY
TRBV12-3/TRBV12-4	TRBJ1-3	AAQGYSGNTIY
TRBV2	TRBJ2-1	ASSGGTDEQF
TRBV5-1	TRBJ2-2	ASRSRDVGTGELF
TRBV6-2/TRBV6-3	TRBJ2-1	ASAGQNNEQF
TRBV7-2	TRBJ2-4	ASSLVGLAAKNIQY
TRBV7-9	TRBJ2-3	ASSLQHTQY
TRBV10-3	TRBJ2-3	ASQSGITDTQY
TRBV7-2	TRBJ2-2	ASSLWAQTGELF